This T cell receptor beta chain stems from a study of control samples from healthy donors and cancer patients. Germline CDR1 reads SEHNR; CDR2 reads FQNEAQ (reference sequence). The CDR3 totals 16 residues. The V segment lost 5 bases and the J segment 1 base; nucleotides outside the gene matches: 9. The table came from immunoSEQ multiplex PCR; TCRdb's copy has only in-frame clones and leaves some out. The data show 120,000 or so clones, 80% to 90% seen once. The TCR comes from a man aged 45-60 years in good health. The sequenced sample consisted of blood. This sequence joins TRBV7-9 and TRBJ1-1, with 8 positions matching TRBD1. Here the CDR3 reads CASSPKTGTGNTEAFF. DNA of the CDR3: TGTGCCAGCAGCCCTAAAACCGGGACAGGGAACACTGAAGCTTTCTTT.